The clone carrying this TCR beta chain was picked up many times. What it binds is not known. The sample is drawn from a study of tumor-infiltrating lymphocytes in primary liver carcinoma. Study observations and caveats: It was tumor-adjacent and tumor-blood pairs that overlapped less than tumor region pairs did.

The CDR3 consists of 12 residues. Germline-derived CDR1 and CDR2 are LGHNA and YNFKEQ. Between the trimmed V and J ends, which lost 6 bases and 5 bases, there was a span of 9 bases. TCR beta cDNA was prepared out of approximately 470 ng total RNA by means of a constant-region primer. Library construction for TCR beta comprised three nested multiplex PCR rounds performed with slightly modified ARM-PCR. The first two PCR rounds used TRBV1-TRBV30 forward primers with a C-beta reverse primer, about 10 cycles each. A single record per CDR3 protein comes from TCRdb applying MiXCR to the multiplex PCR reads. The sample records approximately 320,000 distinct CDR3 sequences, around 50% being singletons. The source of the blood RNA was unsorted whole blood, and germline DNA was extracted as well.

The chain combines TRBV4-2 with TRBJ2-3; D unclear. This clonotype was sampled from a woman under 40 with primary liver carcinoma and hepatitis B virus infection. Sequences were obtained from peripheral blood. Here the CDR3 DNA reads TGTGCCAGCAGTCGAATACGAGATACGCAGTATTTT. This translates into CASSRIRDTQYF.